The clone carrying this T cell receptor (beta chain) was detected many times. Its antigen is unknown. Each CDR3 protein is one row after TCRdb ran MiXCR on the multiplex PCR reads. The sample contains approximately 130,000 distinct CDR3 sequences, 20% to 25% of which appear only once. These data are taken from a study of breast tumors, draining lymph nodes, adjacent tissues. Study findings and constraints: That most tumor T cells come from lymph nodes remained unproven.

Axillary draining lymph nodes of breast cancer patients supplied the node samples. The clonotype originates from a female donor with breast cancer. Some clones in this sample may be carry-over from other donors' samples. The specimen sequenced was axillary lymph node tissue.

The CDR3 nucleotides are TGTGCCAGCACCGGACAGGGGTTGATCGGAAACACCATATATTTT. Protein product: CASTGQGLIGNTIYF. The gene calls are TRBV2 and TRBJ1-3; TRBD1 agrees at 9 bases. J lost 4 bases, V lost 7 bases, and 8 bases had no gene match. The CDR3 contains 15 residues. Germline V lookup: CDR1 SNHLY, CDR2 FYNNEI.